This T cell receptor beta chain comes out of a study of patients and donors after allogeneic stem cell transplantation. MiXCR was run by TCRdb on the RT-PCR reads, yielding one entry per CDR3 protein. Of about 150,000 distinct CDR3 sequences in the sample, about a third are singletons; the top ten hold roughly 52%. The CDR3 runs 14 residues. Trimming left V 2 bases short and J 0 bases short, with 8 bases between. CDR1 is GTSNPN, CDR2 SVGIG, per germline (reference sequence). The chain recombines TRBV30 with TRBJ1-3; no clear D gene. The sequence came from a human donor who was either an allogeneic HSCT recipient or a stem cell or donor lymphocyte infusion donor (not recorded which). It is not recorded whose cells these are; they may come from a transplant donor. The specimen sequenced was blood, either unsorted or a sorted T cell fraction (not recorded which). The CDR3 is CAWSNGISGNTIYF. CDR3 DNA: TGTGCCTGGAGTAACGGAATCTCTGGAAACACCATATATTTT. Full variable domain (rest looked up from reference TRBV30 and TRBJ1-3): SQTIHQWPATLVQPVGSPLSLECTVEGTSNPNLYWYRQAAGRGLQLLFYSVGIGQISSEVPQNLSASRPQDRQFILSSKKLLLSDSGFYLCAWSNGISGNTIYFGEGSWLTVV.